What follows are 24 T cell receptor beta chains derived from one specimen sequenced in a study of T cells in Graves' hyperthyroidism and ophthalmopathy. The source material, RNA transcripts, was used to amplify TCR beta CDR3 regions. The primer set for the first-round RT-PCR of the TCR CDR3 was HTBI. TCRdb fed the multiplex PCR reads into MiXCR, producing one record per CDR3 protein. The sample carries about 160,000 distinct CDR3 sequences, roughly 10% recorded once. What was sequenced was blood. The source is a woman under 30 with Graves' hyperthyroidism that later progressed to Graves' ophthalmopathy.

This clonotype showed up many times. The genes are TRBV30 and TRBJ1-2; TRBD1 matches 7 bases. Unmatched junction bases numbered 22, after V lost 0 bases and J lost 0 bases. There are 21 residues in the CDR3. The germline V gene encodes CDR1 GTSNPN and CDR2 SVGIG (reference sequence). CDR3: CAWSVLLPTGTLPWANYGYTF. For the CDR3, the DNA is TGTGCCTGGAGTGTACTCTTACCGACAGGGACTCTTCCTTGGGCTAACTATGGCTACACCTTC.

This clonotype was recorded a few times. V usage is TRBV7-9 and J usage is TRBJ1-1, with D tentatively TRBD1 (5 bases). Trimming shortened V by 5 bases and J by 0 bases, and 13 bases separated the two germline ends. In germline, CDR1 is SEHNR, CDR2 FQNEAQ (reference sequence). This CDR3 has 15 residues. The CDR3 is CASSPRGRVNTEAFF. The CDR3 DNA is TGTGCCAGCAGCCCACGGGGGAGGGTGAACACTGAAGCTTTCTTT.

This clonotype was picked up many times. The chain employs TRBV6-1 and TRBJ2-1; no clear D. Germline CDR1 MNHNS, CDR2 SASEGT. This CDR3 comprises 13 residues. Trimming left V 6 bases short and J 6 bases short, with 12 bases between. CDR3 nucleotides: TGTGCCAGCAGGACACTGGAAAGCAATGAGCAGTTCTTC. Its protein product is CASRTLESNEQFF.

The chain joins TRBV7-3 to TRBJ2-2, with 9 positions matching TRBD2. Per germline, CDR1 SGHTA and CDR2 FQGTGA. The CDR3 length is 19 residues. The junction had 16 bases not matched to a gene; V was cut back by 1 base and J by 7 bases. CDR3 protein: CASSLNPLTSGRGVGELFF. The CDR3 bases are TGTGCCAGCAGCTTAAACCCCCTGACTAGCGGCAGGGGGGTCGGGGAGCTGTTTTTT.

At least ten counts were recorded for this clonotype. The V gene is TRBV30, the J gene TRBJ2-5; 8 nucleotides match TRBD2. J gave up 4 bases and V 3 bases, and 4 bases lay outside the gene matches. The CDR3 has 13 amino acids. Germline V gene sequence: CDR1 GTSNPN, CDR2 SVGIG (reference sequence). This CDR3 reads CAWRPGGPETQYF. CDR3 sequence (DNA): TGTGCCTGGAGGCCGGGAGGGCCAGAGACCCAGTACTTC.

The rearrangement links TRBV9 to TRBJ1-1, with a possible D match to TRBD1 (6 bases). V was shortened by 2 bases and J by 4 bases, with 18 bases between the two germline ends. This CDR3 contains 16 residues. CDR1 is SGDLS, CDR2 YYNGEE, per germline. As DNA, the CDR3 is TGTGCCAGCAGCGTCCTAACCGGGGCAGGGGTCACTGAAGCTTTCTTT. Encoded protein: CASSVLTGAGVTEAFF.

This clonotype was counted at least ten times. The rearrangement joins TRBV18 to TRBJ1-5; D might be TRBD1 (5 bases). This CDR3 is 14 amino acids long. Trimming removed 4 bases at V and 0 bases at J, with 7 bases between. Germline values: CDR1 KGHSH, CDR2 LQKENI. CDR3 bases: TGTGCCAGCTCACTGACAGTTAGCAATCAGCCCCAGCATTTT. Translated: CASSLTVSNQPQHF.

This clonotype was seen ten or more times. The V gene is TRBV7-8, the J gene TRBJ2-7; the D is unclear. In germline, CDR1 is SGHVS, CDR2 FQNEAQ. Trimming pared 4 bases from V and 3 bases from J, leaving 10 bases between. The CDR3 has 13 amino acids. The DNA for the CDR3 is TGTGCCAGCAGCTCTAGATCCGACTACGAGCAGTACTTC. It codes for CASSSRSDYEQYF.

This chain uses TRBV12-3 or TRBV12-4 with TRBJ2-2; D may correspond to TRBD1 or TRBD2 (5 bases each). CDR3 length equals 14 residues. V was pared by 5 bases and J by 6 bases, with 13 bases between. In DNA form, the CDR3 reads TGTGCCAGCAGTGGGACCCACGGATCCGGGGAGCTGTTTTTT. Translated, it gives CASSGTHGSGELFF.

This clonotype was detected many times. In DNA form, the CDR3 reads TGTGCCAGTAGTATCGGGTTTAACTATGGCTACACCTTC. It is translated as CASSIGFNYGYTF. The chain recombines TRBV19 with TRBJ1-2, with D unclear. Germline CDR1 and CDR2: LNHDA and SQIVND (reference sequence). The CDR3 is 13 amino acids. V dropped 3 bases and J dropped 1 base, with 6 bases sitting between them.

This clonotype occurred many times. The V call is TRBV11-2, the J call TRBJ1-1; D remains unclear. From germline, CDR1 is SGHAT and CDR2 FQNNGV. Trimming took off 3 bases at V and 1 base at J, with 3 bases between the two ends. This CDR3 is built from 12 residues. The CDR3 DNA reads TGTGCCAGCAGCTTCTCGAACACTGAAGCTTTCTTT. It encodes CASSFSNTEAFF.

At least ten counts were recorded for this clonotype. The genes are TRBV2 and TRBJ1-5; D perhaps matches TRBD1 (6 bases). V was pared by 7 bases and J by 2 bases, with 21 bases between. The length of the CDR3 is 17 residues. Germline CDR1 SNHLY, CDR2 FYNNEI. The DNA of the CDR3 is TGTGCCAGCATGGGGGACATAATGTATAGTGGCAATCAGCCCCAGCATTTT. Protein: CASMGDIMYSGNQPQHF. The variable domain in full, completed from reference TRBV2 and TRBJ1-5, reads EPEVTQTPSHQVTQMGQEVILRCVPISNHLYFYWYRQILGQKVEFLVSFYNNEISEKSEIFDDQFSVERPDGSNFTLKIRSTKLEDSAMYFCASMGDIMYSGNQPQHFGDGTRLSIL.

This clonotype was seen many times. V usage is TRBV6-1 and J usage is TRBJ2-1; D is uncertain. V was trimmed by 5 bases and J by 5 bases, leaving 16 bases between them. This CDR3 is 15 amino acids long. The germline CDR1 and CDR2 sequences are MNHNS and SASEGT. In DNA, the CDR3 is TGTGCCAGCAGTACGTCACGTGGCGTCCACAATGAGCAGTTCTTC. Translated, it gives CASSTSRGVHNEQFF.

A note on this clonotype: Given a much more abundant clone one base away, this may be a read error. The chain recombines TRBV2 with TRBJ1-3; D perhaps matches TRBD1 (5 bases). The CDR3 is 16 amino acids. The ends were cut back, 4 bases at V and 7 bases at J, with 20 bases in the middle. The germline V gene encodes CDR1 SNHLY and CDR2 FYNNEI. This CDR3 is CASSVRVGPSRNTIYF. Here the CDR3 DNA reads TGTGCCAGCAGTGTCCGGGTGGGGCCCTCGAGGAACACCATATATTTT. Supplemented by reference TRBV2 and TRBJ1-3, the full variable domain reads EPEVTQTPSHQVTQMGQEVILRCVPISNHLYFYWYRQILGQKVEFLVSFYNNEISEKSEIFDDQFSVERPDGSNFTLKIRSTKLEDSAMYFCASSVRVGPSRNTIYFGEGSWLTVV.

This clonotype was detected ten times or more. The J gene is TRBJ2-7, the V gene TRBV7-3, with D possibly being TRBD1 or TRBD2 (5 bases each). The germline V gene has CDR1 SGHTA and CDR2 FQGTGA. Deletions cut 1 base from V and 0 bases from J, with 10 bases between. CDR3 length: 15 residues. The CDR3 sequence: CASSLMAGTSYEQYF. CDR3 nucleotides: TGTGCCAGCAGCTTAATGGCTGGGACCTCCTACGAGCAGTACTTC.

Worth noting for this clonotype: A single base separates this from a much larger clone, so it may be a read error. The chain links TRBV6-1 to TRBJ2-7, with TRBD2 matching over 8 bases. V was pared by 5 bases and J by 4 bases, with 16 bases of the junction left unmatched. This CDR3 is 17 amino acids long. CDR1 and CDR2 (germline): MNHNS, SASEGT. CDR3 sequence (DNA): TGTGCCAGCAGTCCCCCCGGTAGCGGGGATGTCTTTTACGAGCAGTACTTC. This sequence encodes CASSPPGSGDVFYEQYF.

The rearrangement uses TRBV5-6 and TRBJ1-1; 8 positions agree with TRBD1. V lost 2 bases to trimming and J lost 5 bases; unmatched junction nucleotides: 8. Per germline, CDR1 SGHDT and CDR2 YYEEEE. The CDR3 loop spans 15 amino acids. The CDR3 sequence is CASSLNNRGFTEAFF. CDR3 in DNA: TGTGCCAGCAGCTTAAATAACAGGGGGTTTACTGAAGCTTTCTTT.

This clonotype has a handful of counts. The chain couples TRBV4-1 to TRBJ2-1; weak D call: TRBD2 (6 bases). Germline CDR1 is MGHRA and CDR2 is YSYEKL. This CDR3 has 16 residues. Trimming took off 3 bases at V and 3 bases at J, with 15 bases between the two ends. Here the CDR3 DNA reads TGCGCCAGCAGCCACCCCTCCCTAGCGAGCTACAATGAGCAGTTCTTC. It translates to CASSHPSLASYNEQFF.

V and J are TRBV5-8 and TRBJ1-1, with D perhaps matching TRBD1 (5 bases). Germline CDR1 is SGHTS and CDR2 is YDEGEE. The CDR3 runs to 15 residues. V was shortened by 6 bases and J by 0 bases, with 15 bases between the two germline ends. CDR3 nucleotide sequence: TGTGCCAGCATCGGACGGGGGACCATGAACACTGAAGCTTTCTTT. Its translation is CASIGRGTMNTEAFF.

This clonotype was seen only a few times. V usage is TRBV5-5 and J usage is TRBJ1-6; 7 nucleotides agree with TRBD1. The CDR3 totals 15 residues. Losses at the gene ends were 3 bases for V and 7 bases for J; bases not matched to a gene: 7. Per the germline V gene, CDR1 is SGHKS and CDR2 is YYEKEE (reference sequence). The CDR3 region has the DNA TGTGCCAGCAGCTCGATCGGGACAGCAAATTCACCCCTCCACTTT. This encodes CASSSIGTANSPLHF. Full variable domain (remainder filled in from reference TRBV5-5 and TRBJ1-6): DAGVTQSPTHLIKTRGQQVTLRCSPISGHKSVSWYQQVLGQGPQFIFQYYEKEERGRGNFPDRFSARQFPNYSSELNVNALLLGDSALYLCASSSIGTANSPLHFGNGTRLTVT.

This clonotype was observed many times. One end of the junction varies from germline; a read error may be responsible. The CDR3 spells CSAREAGQTNQPQHF. CDR3 nucleotide sequence: TGCAGTGCAAGAGAGGCGGGACAGACAAATCAGCCCCAGCATTTT. This chain links TRBV20-1 with TRBJ1-5, with 7 bases lining up with TRBD1. The CDR3 is 15 residues long. Germline assignment: CDR1 DFQATT and CDR2 SNEGSKA (reference sequence).

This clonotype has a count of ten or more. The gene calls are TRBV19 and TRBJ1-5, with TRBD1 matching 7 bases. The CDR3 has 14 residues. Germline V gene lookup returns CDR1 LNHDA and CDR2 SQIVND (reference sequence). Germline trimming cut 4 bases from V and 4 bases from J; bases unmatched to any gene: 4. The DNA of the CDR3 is TGTGCCAGTAGTAAGGGGACAGCTAATCAGCCCCAGCATTTT. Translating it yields CASSKGTANQPQHF.

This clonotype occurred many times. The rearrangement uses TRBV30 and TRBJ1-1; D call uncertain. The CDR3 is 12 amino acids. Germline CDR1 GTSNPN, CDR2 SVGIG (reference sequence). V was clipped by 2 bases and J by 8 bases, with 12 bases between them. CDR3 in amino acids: CAWSNFGREAFF. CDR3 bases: TGTGCCTGGAGTAATTTCGGGAGGGAAGCTTTCTTT.

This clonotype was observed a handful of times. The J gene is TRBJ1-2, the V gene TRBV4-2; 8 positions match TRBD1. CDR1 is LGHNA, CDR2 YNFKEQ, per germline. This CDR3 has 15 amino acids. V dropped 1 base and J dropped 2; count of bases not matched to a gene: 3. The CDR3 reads CASSQVGQANYGYTF. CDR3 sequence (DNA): TGTGCCAGCAGCCAAGTGGGACAGGCCAACTATGGCTACACCTTC.